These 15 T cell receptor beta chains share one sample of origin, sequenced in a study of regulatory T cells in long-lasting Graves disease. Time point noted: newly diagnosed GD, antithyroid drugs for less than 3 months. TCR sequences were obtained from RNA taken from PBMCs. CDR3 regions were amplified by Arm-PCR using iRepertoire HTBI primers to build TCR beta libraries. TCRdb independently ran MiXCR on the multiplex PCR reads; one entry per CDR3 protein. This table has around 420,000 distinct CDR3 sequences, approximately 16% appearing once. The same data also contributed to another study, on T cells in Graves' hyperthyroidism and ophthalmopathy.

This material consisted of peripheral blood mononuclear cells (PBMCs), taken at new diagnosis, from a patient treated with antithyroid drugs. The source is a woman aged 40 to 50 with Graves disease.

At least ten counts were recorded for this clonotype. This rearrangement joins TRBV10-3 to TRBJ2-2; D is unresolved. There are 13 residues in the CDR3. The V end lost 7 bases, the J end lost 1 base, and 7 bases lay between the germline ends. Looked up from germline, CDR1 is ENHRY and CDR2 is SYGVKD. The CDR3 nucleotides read TGTGCCATCATTGAAGAGAACACCGGGGAGCTGTTTTTT. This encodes CAIIEENTGELFF.

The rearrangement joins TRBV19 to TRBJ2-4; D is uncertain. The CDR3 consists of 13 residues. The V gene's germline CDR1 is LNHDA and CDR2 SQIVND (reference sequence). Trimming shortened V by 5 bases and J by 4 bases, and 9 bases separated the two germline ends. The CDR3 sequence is CASSDSEKNIQYF. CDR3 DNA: TGTGCCAGTAGTGACTCGGAAAAAAACATTCAGTACTTC. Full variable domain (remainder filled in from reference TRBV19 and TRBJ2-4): DGGITQSPKYLFRKEGQNVTLSCEQNLNHDAMYWYRQDPGQGLRLIYYSQIVNDFQKGDIAEGYSVSREKKESFPLTVTSAQKNPTAFYLCASSDSEKNIQYFGAGTRLSVL.

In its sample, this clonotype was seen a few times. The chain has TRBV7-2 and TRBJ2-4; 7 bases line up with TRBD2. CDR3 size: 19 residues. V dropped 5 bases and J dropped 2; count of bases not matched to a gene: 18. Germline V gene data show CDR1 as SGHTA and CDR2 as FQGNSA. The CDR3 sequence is CASSGWGGEGLATKNIQYF. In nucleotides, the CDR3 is TGTGCCAGCAGCGGCTGGGGGGGGGAGGGCCTCGCGACCAAAAACATTCAGTACTTC.

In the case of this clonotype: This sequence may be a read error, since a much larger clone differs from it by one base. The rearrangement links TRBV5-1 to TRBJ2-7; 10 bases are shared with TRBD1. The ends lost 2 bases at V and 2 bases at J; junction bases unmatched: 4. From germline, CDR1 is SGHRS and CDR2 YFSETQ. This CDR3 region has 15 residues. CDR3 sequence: CASSLSGQGTYEQYF. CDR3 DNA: TGCGCCAGCAGCTTATCGGGACAGGGGACCTACGAGCAGTACTTC.

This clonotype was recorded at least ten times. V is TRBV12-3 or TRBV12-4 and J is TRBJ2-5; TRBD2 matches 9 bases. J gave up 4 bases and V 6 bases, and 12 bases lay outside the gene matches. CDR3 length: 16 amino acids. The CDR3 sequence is CASSQPTAGGRETQYF. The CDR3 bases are TGTGCCAGCAGCCAGCCCACTGCGGGAGGGAGAGAGACCCAGTACTTC.

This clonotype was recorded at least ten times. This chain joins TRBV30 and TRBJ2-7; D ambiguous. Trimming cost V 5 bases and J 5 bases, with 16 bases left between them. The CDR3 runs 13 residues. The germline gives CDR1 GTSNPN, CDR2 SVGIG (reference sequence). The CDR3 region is CAWEELGPHEQYF. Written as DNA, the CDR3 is TGTGCCTGGGAAGAATTGGGTCCCCACGAGCAGTACTTC.

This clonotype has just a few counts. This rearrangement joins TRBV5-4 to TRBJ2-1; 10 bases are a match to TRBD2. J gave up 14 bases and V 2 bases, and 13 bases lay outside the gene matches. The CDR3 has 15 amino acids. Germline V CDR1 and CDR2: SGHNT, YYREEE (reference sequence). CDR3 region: CASSFSPTSGFWEFF. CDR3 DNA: TGTGCCAGCAGCTTTAGTCCGACTAGCGGGTTTTGGGAGTTCTTC.

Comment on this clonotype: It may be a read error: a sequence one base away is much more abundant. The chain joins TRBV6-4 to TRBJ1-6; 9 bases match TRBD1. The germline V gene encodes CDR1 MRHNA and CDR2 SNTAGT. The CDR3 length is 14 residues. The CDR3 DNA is TGTGCCAGCAGTCGGGACAGGGAGTATTCACCCTTCCACTTT. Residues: CASSRDREYSPFHF.

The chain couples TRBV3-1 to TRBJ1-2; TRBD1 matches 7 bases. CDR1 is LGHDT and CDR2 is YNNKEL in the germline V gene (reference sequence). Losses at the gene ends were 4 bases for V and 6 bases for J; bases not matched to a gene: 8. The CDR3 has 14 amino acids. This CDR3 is CASSPTDREDGYTF. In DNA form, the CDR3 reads TGTGCCAGCAGCCCCACTGACAGGGAGGATGGCTACACCTTC. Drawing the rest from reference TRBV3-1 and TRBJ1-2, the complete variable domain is DTAVSQTPKYLVTQMGNDKSIKCEQNLGHDTMYWYKQDSKKFLKIMFSYNNKELIINETVPNRFSPKSPDKAHLNLHINSLELGDSAVYFCASSPTDREDGYTFGSGTRLTVV.

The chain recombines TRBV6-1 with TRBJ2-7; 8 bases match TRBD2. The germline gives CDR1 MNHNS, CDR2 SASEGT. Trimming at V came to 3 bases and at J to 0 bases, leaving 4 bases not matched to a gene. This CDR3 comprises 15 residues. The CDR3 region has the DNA TGTGCCAGCAGTGAGACTAGCGACAGCTCCTACGAGCAGTACTTC. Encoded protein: CASSETSDSSYEQYF.

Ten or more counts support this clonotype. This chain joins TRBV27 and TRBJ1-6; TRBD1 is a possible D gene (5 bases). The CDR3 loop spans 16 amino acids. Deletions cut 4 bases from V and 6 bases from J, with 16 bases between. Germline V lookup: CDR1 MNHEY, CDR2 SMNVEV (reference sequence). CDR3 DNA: TGTGCCAGCAGTTCACCCGGGGCCTATACTAATTCACCCCTCCACTTT. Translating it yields CASSSPGAYTNSPLHF.

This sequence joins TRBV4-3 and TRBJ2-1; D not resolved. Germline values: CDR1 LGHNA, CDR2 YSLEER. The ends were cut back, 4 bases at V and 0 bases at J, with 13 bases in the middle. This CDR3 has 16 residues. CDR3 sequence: CASSPSTGISYNEQFF. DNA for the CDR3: TGCGCCAGCAGCCCCTCGACTGGGATCTCCTACAATGAGCAGTTCTTC.

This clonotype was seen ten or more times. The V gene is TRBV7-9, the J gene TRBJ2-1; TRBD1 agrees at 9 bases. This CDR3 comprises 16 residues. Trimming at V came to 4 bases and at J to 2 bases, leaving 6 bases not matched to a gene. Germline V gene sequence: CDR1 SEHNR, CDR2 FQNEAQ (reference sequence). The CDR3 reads CASSSYRDRAYNEQFF. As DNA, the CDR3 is TGTGCCAGCAGCTCCTACCGGGACAGGGCCTACAATGAGCAGTTCTTC.

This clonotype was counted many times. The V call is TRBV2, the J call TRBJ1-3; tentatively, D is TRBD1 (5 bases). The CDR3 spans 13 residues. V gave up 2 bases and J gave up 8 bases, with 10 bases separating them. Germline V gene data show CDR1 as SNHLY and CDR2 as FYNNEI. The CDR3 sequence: CASSERGPHTIYF. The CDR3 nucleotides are TGTGCCAGCAGTGAACGGGGACCCCACACCATATATTTT.

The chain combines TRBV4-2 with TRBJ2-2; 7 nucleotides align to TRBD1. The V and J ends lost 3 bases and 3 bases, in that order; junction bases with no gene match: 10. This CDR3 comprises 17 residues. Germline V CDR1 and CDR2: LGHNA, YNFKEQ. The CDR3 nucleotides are TGTGCCAGCAGCCACCGACAGGGTATCGTTGACACCGGGGAGCTGTTTTTT. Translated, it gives CASSHRQGIVDTGELFF.